The clone carrying this T cell receptor beta chain was counted a few times. Its specificity is not known. The data were obtained in a study of response to subunit inactivated influenza vaccine. Study-wide findings and caveats: Authors proposed each seasonal influenza vaccination draws in few new T cells.

A single record per CDR3 protein comes from TCRdb applying MiXCR to the RT-PCR reads. Among some 640,000 distinct CDR3 sequences listed, about 14% were seen once. With V trimmed by 1 base and J by 2 bases, 4 bases remained unmatched. The CDR3 has 16 residues. Germline V CDR1 and CDR2: SGHTA, FQGNSA. This TCR came from a man between 50 and 59 years old who received an inactivated influenza vaccine. The chain combines TRBV7-2 with TRBJ2-3; 9 bases agree with TRBD2. The input for sequencing was PBMCs from blood, taken 14 to 15 days before vaccination. The chain's CDR3 is CASSLGAGGITDTQYF. CDR3 nucleotide sequence: TGTGCCAGCAGCTTAGGTGCGGGGGGGATCACAGATACGCAGTATTTT. The whole variable domain, filled in from reference TRBV7-2 and TRBJ2-3, reads GAGVSQSPSNKVTEKGKDVELRCDPISGHTALYWYRQSLGQGLEFLIYFQGNSAPDKSGLPSDRFSAERTGGSVSTLTIQRTQQEDSAVYLCASSLGAGGITDTQYFGPGTRLTVL.